The entry below describes one TCR beta chain. Only in-frame clones appear in the TCRdb table, and some are missing; sequencing was by immunoSEQ multiplex PCR. The top ten hold roughly 4.2% of the sample, which has roughly 300,000 clones, 65% to 90% seen once. Adults between roughly 18 and 95 years of age took part from 24 US areas. Cohorts were determined from participant-reported clinical history. CDR1 and CDR2 (germline): SGDLS, YYNGEE. The CDR3 is made up of 12 amino acids. The V gene lost 3 bases and the J gene lost 4 bases, with 6 bases spanning the gap. This entry is derived from a study of blood T cell repertoires in COVID-19. Study-wide background: Spain, Italy and the United States supplied samples that represented acute and convalescent COVID-19. PBMCs, B-cell-depleted T cells, or T cells provided the cDNA or gDNA that made up the material.

This TCR was recovered from a woman aged 40 to 55 with acute COVID-19. Material: PBMCs or T cells enriched from blood (not recorded which). The chain is built from TRBV9 and TRBJ2-3, with unresolved D. The DNA for the CDR3 is TGTGCCAGCAGCGAGCCGTCAGATACGCAGTATTTT. Translated, it gives CASSEPSDTQYF.